These 5 T cell receptor beta chains came from one sample sequenced in a study of blood T cells in healthy people across ages. Using a J-beta primer mix together with a sample-barcoded 5' primer, a second PCR was run for roughly 6 to 11 cycles. Using its own MiXCR run on the 5' RACE reads, TCRdb lists one record per CDR3 protein. The table shows around 1.7 million distinct CDR3 sequences, with 28% occurring only once. The sequenced sample was blood. All receptors derive from a woman aged 30 to 39 in good health.

On this clonotype: A read error may explain this, as a much larger clone is one base away. The gene calls are TRBV3-1 and TRBJ2-7; D is undetermined. The CDR3 runs to 15 residues. Germline lookup yields CDR1 LGHDT and CDR2 YNNKEL (reference sequence). V lost 1 base, J lost 7 bases, and 17 bases lay in between. The CDR3 DNA reads TGTGCCAGCAGCCAAGGGGCAGGTTGGGCTGGAGAGCAGTACTTC. This codes for CASSQGAGWAGEQYF.

This clonotype was detected a few times. The chain recombines TRBV4-3 with TRBJ2-2; D possibly corresponds to TRBD2 (5 bases). The V gene's germline CDR1 is LGHNA and CDR2 YSLEER. The CDR3 length is 17 residues. Trimming removed 2 bases at V and 4 bases at J, with 17 bases between. CDR3 amino acids: CASSQPPGSASTGELFF. DNA for the CDR3: TGCGCCAGCAGCCAACCACCGGGGAGTGCGAGCACCGGGGAGCTGTTTTTT.

This clonotype was picked up many times. The CDR3: CAISGEGTYEQYF. The CDR3 nucleotides are TGTGCCATCAGTGGGGAGGGTACCTACGAGCAGTACTTC. This chain links TRBV10-3 with TRBJ2-7; 7 positions match TRBD2. V was clipped by 4 bases and J by 2 bases; unmatched bases: 2. CDR3 length equals 13 residues. Germline V gene data show CDR1 as ENHRY and CDR2 as SYGVKD.

The chain recombines TRBV5-1 with TRBJ2-7, with D unclear. Germline V gene data show CDR1 as SGHRS and CDR2 as YFSETQ. There are 15 residues in the CDR3. V dropped 1 base and J dropped 0 bases, with 11 bases sitting between them. The CDR3 DNA is TGCGCCAGCAGCTTGAAAGGGCCGAACTCCTACGAGCAGTACTTC. Protein product: CASSLKGPNSYEQYF. Based on the CDR3 plus reference TRBV5-1 and TRBJ2-7, the full variable domain is KAGVTQTPRYLIKTRGQQVTLSCSPISGHRSVSWYQQTPGQGLQFLFEYFSETQRNKGNFPGRFSGRQFSNSRSEMNVSTLELGDSALYLCASSLKGPNSYEQYFGPGTRLTVT.

This clonotype was recorded many times. The chain joins TRBV29-1 to TRBJ1-2; D is possibly TRBD1 (5 bases). CDR3 size: 15 residues. The V gene lost 4 bases and the J gene lost 0 bases, with 15 bases spanning the gap. Germline lookup yields CDR1 SQVTM and CDR2 ANQGSEA. Here the CDR3 DNA reads TGCAGCGTTGTGGAACAGGCCTCCTCTAACTATGGCTACACCTTC. Translated, it gives CSVVEQASSNYGYTF.